Below are 25 T cell receptor beta chains sequenced from a single sample in a study of response to subunit inactivated influenza vaccine. One entry per CDR3 protein, called by TCRdb with MiXCR from the RT-PCR reads. Among 600,000 to 850,000 distinct CDR3 sequences listed, 12% to 15% were seen once. Sequences were derived from PBMCs from blood, sampled less than 15 days before vaccination. These receptors were obtained from a man aged 50 or older who received an inactivated influenza vaccine.

CDR3 loop: CASSGLAEGGPSTDTQYF. The DNA of the CDR3 is TGTGCCAGCAGTGGGCTAGCGGAAGGGGGCCCTAGCACAGATACGCAGTATTTT. The V and J genes are TRBV2 and TRBJ2-3; the D gene could be TRBD1 or TRBD2 (7 bases each). In germline, CDR1 is SNHLY, CDR2 FYNNEI. Between the trimmed V and J ends, which lost 4 bases and 0 bases, there was a span of 20 bases. CDR3 size: 18 residues.

This clonotype was seen ten or more times. The chain links TRBV28 to TRBJ2-7; D is undetermined. Germline V gene sequence: CDR1 MDHEN, CDR2 SYDVKM. V dropped 1 base and J dropped 4 bases, with 8 bases sitting between them. The CDR3 spans 13 residues. The CDR3 coding sequence is TGTGCCAGCAGTTTATTAAACGGGTACGAGCAGTACTTC. Translating it yields CASSLLNGYEQYF.

This clonotype was observed many times. This sequence joins TRBV7-8 and TRBJ2-7; D is perhaps TRBD1 (6 bases). The V gene's germline CDR1 is SGHVS and CDR2 FQNEAQ. The CDR3 is 15 amino acids. V lost 4 bases and J 3 bases, leaving 16 bases between the germline ends. CDR3 sequence: CASSSDRITFYEQYF. DNA for the CDR3: TGTGCCAGCAGCTCTGACAGGATCACCTTCTACGAGCAGTACTTC.

The V and J genes are TRBV4-2 and TRBJ2-3; D is unresolved. Per the germline V gene, CDR1 is LGHNA and CDR2 is YNFKEQ. Between the trimmed V and J ends, which lost 1 base and 2 bases, there was a span of 7 bases. This CDR3 comprises 14 residues. The DNA for the CDR3 is TGTGCCAGCAGCCAAGGCGTATACACAGATACGCAGTATTTT. Its translation is CASSQGVYTDTQYF.

This clonotype was seen only a few times. This chain joins TRBV20-1 and TRBJ2-1, with 8 bases that match TRBD2. V dropped 8 bases and J dropped 4; count of bases not matched to a gene: 13. Per the germline V gene, CDR1 is DFQATT and CDR2 is SNEGSKA (reference sequence). This CDR3 comprises 15 residues. The CDR3 reads CSTAFSGAGYNEQFF. The CDR3 region has the DNA TGCAGTACAGCCTTTAGCGGGGCGGGATACAATGAGCAGTTCTTC.

CDR3 in amino acids: CASSFRSDRETQYF. CDR3 nucleotide sequence: TGTGCCAGCAGTTTTAGGTCCGATCGGGAGACCCAGTACTTC. The chain employs TRBV28 and TRBJ2-5; D gene ambiguous. Trimming removed 3 bases at V and 5 bases at J, with 13 bases between. This CDR3 has 14 amino acids. From germline, CDR1 is MDHEN and CDR2 SYDVKM.

This clonotype turned up a few times. The chain is built from TRBV6-2 or TRBV6-3 and TRBJ1-6; 7 bases map to TRBD1. Germline CDR1 reads MNHEY; CDR2 reads SVGEGT. V dropped 6 bases and J dropped 10; count of bases not matched to a gene: 12. This CDR3 has 15 residues. CDR3 protein: CASSTGVGLNSPLHF. The CDR3 DNA follows: TGTGCCAGCAGCACAGGGGTGGGATTGAACTCACCCCTCCACTTT.

As to this clonotype: The junction differs from germline at one of its ends, possibly a read error. V and J are TRBV12-3 or TRBV12-4 and TRBJ2-7, with D possibly being TRBD1 or TRBD2 (5 bases each). The CDR3 is 11 residues long. CDR3 region: CASSFLGELYF. CDR3 DNA: TGTGCCAGCAGTTTCCTAGGGGAGCTGTACTTC.

The chain links TRBV11-2 to TRBJ2-3; D unclear. CDR1 and CDR2 from the germline V gene are SGHAT and FQNNGV. The CDR3 is 15 amino acids. The germline V and J ends were trimmed by 5 bases and 3 bases, with 15 bases remaining between them. CDR3 DNA sequence: TGTGCCAGCAGCCTCAGTGGTGTCGGGACAGATACGCAGTATTTT. Its protein product is CASSLSGVGTDTQYF. Based on the CDR3 plus reference TRBV11-2 and TRBJ2-3, the full variable domain is EAGVAQSPRYKIIEKRQSVAFWCNPISGHATLYWYQQILGQGPKLLIQFQNNGVVDDSQLPKDRFSAERLKGVDSTLKIQPAKLEDSAVYLCASSLSGVGTDTQYFGPGTRLTVL.

This clonotype showed up many times. This chain joins TRBV12-3 or TRBV12-4 and TRBJ2-3; D is unclear. Trimming stripped 5 bases from V and 14 bases from J, with 20 bases between. The CDR3 sequence is 13 residues long. DNA for the CDR3: TGTGCCAGCAGTCTTACAACAGATACGCATTTGTATTTT. Translation: CASSLTTDTHLYF.

This clonotype was counted many times. The chain links TRBV20-1 to TRBJ2-5; TRBD2 might be the D (5 bases). The V end was cut by 6 bases, the J end by 4 bases, with 6 bases between. CDR1 and CDR2 from the germline V gene are DFQATT and SNEGSKA (reference sequence). This CDR3 comprises 10 residues. CDR3 in amino acids: CSASGETQYF. The CDR3 DNA reads as TGCAGTGCCAGCGGAGAGACCCAGTACTTC.

This chain joins TRBV12-3 or TRBV12-4 and TRBJ2-3, with 7 bases that match TRBD2. J was trimmed by 2 bases and V by 8 bases; bases with no gene match: 13. CDR3 size: 16 residues. In DNA, the CDR3 is TGTGCCAGCCTCCCGGCCAGCGGGGAGTCCACAGATACGCAGTATTTT. Its translation is CASLPASGESTDTQYF.

This clonotype was observed at least ten times. The chain combines TRBV12-3 or TRBV12-4 with TRBJ2-2; 9 bases agree with TRBD1. Trimming took 1 base from V and 6 from J; bases not matched to a gene: 0. The CDR3 covers 14 residues. CDR3 amino acids: CASSLGQGAGELFF. The CDR3 DNA is TGTGCCAGCAGTTTAGGACAGGGGGCCGGGGAGCTGTTTTTT.

This clonotype was picked up a small number of times. The J gene is TRBJ2-2, the V gene TRBV5-1, with 8 bases identical to TRBD1. Germline V gene data show CDR1 as SGHRS and CDR2 as YFSETQ. Losses at the gene ends were 4 bases for V and 4 bases for J; bases not matched to a gene: 9. This CDR3 is built from 16 residues. The CDR3, as DNA: TGCGCCAGCAGCCCCCATACAGGGGGTTTCACCGGGGAGCTGTTTTTT. This encodes CASSPHTGGFTGELFF.

V is TRBV5-4 and J is TRBJ2-2; D uncertain. CDR1 and CDR2 from the germline V gene are SGHNT and YYREEE (reference sequence). V was pared by 0 bases and J by 2 bases, with 8 bases between. The CDR3 loop spans 15 amino acids. The CDR3 loop reads CASSLGPGNTGELFF. CDR3 sequence (DNA): TGTGCCAGCAGCTTGGGTCCCGGCAACACCGGGGAGCTGTTTTTT.

This clonotype appeared a few times. The rearrangement joins TRBV20-1 to TRBJ2-3, with 8 bases matching TRBD2. V lost 3 bases and J lost 0; bases outside the gene matches: 8. This CDR3 has 16 amino acids. CDR1 is DFQATT and CDR2 is SNEGSKA in the germline V gene (reference sequence). The DNA for the CDR3 is TGCAGTGCTAGCCGGGGGGGCGGACCGAGCACAGATACGCAGTATTTT. This codes for CSASRGGGPSTDTQYF.

The chain uses TRBV6-1 and TRBJ2-7, with 9 bases matching TRBD1. The CDR3 is 15 amino acids. Germline V CDR1 and CDR2: MNHNS, SASEGT. After removal of 6 bases from V and 5 bases from J, the junction contained 11 bases not matched to a gene. The CDR3 protein is CASRHQRGQGDEQYF. CDR3 DNA sequence: TGTGCCAGCAGGCACCAAAGGGGACAGGGTGACGAGCAGTACTTC.

The chain carries TRBV2 and TRBJ2-3, with TRBD2 matching 13 bases. Looked up from germline, CDR1 is SNHLY and CDR2 is FYNNEI. This CDR3 region has 17 residues. Losses at the gene ends were 5 bases for V and 6 bases for J; bases not matched to a gene: 11. The DNA for the CDR3 is TGTGCCAGCAGTTATGGACTAGCGGGGGTATCATTGGATACGCAGTATTTT. This translates into CASSYGLAGVSLDTQYF.

The V and J genes are TRBV4-3 and TRBJ2-1; D remains ambiguous. CDR1 is LGHNA and CDR2 is YSLEER in the germline V gene. This CDR3 has 18 amino acids. V gave up 1 base and J gave up 0 bases, with 16 bases separating them. The CDR3 DNA sequence: TGCGCCAGCAGCCAAGCCATCCCGACCCATTTCTCCTACAATGAGCAGTTCTTC. Translated: CASSQAIPTHFSYNEQFF.

There are many counts of this clonotype. This chain uses TRBV12-3 or TRBV12-4 with TRBJ2-3; D possibly corresponds to TRBD2 (5 bases). The CDR3 runs 15 residues. V was trimmed by 7 bases and J by 1 base, leaving 15 bases between them. CDR3 in amino acids: CASTWRLGGTDTQYF. The CDR3 DNA reads as TGTGCCAGCACCTGGAGGCTAGGAGGCACAGATACGCAGTATTTT.

This clonotype has just a few counts. V is TRBV6-1 and J is TRBJ1-5; D is unresolved. V lost 6 bases and J lost 0, with 12 bases in between. CDR3 length: 15 residues. The V gene's germline CDR1 is MNHNS and CDR2 SASEGT. The CDR3 DNA reads as TGTGCCAGCAGCCCGGACCTAGGTAGCAATCAGCCCCAGCATTTT. It yields the protein CASSPDLGSNQPQHF.

The gene calls are TRBV5-1 and TRBJ2-1; D is perhaps TRBD2 (6 bases). Trimming cost V 1 base and J 1 base, with 9 bases left between them. The CDR3 runs to 15 residues. Germline CDR1 and CDR2: SGHRS and YFSETQ. CDR3: CASSLIAESYNEQFF. Here the CDR3 DNA reads TGCGCCAGCAGCTTGATAGCGGAGTCCTACAATGAGCAGTTCTTC.

This clonotype was counted only a few times. This chain links TRBV20-1 with TRBJ2-7, with D perhaps TRBD1 (7 bases). This CDR3 has 17 amino acids. Germline assignment: CDR1 DFQATT and CDR2 SNEGSKA (reference sequence). Between the trimmed V and J ends, which lost 0 bases and 5 bases, there was a span of 23 bases. Written as DNA, the CDR3 is TGCAGTGCTAGAGATCAAGGTGGAGGGGGCAGGAATGACGAGCAGTACTTC. It yields the protein CSARDQGGGGRNDEQYF.

The chain links TRBV6-1 to TRBJ1-6; D is unresolved. Between the trimmed V and J ends, which lost 2 bases and 6 bases, there was a span of 17 bases. Per germline, CDR1 MNHNS and CDR2 SASEGT. The CDR3 is made up of 17 amino acids. Here the CDR3 reads CASSETRQTGRNSPLHF. The DNA of the CDR3 is TGTGCCAGCAGTGAAACTAGGCAGACCGGGCGTAATTCACCCCTCCACTTT.

In its sample, this clonotype was seen a few times. V is TRBV7-9 and J is TRBJ1-5; possible D gene TRBD1, 5 bases. Germline lookup yields CDR1 SEHNR and CDR2 FQNEAQ (reference sequence). This CDR3 is built from 14 residues. Trimming left V 4 bases short and J 3 bases short, with 10 bases between. CDR3 residues: CASSSDNLNQPQHF. The CDR3 coding sequence is TGTGCCAGCAGCTCGGACAACCTCAATCAGCCCCAGCATTTT.